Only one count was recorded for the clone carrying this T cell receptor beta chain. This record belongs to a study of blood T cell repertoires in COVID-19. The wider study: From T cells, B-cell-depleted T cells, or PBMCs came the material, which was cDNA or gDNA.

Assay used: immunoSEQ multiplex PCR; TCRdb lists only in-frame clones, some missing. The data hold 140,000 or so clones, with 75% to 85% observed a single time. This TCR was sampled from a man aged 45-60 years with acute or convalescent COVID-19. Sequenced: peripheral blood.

This chain's CDR3 is CASSPGDPGGLDTQYF. The CDR3 DNA is TGCGCCAGCAGCCCGGGCGACCCGGGGGGGTTAGATACGCAGTATTTT. This chain uses TRBV5-1 with TRBJ2-3; 8 bases fit TRBD2. J was trimmed by 5 bases and V by 4 bases; bases with no gene match: 12. This CDR3 contains 16 residues. Germline V gene sequence: CDR1 SGHRS, CDR2 YFSETQ.